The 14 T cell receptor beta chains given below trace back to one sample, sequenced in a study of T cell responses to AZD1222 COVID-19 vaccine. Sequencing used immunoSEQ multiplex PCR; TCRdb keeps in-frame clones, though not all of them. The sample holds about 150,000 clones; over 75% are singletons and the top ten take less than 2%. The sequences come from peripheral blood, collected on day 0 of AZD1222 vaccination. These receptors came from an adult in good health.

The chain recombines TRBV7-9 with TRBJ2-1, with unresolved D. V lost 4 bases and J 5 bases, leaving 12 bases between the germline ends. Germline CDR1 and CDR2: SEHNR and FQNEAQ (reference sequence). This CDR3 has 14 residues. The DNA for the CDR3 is TGTGCCAGCAGCTCAAAGTCCAGAAACAATGAGCAGTTCTTC. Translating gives CASSSKSRNNEQFF.

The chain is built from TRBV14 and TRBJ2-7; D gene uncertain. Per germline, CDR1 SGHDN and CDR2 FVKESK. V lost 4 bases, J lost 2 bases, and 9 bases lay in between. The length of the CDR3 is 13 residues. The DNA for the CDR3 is TGTGCCAGCAGCCCACTTGGAACCTACGAGCAGTACTTC. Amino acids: CASSPLGTYEQYF.

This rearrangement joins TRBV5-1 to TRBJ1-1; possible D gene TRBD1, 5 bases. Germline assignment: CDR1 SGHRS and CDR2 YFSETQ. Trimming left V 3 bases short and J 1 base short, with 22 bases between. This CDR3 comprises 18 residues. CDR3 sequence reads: CASSSLWDFQAKNTEAFF. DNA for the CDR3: TGCGCCAGCAGCTCACTTTGGGACTTTCAGGCGAAGAACACTGAAGCTTTCTTT.

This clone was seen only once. The CDR3 sequence is CASSQRSGSRNEQFF. DNA for the CDR3: TGTGCCAGCAGCCAAAGGAGCGGGAGTCGGAATGAGCAGTTCTTC. The rearrangement uses TRBV11-3 and TRBJ2-1; 8 bases agree with TRBD2. The CDR3 contains 15 residues. Germline V gives CDR1 SGHNT, CDR2 YENEEA. Trimming cost V 5 bases and J 7 bases; bases outside gene matches: 10.

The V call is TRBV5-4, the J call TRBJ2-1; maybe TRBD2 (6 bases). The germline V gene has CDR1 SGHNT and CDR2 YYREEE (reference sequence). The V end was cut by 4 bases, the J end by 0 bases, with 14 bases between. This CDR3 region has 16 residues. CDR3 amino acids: CASSHPREYSYNEQFF. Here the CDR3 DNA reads TGTGCCAGCAGCCACCCTCGGGAGTACTCCTACAATGAGCAGTTCTTC. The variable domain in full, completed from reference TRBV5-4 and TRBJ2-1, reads ETGVTQSPTHLIKTRGQQVTLRCSSQSGHNTVSWYQQALGQGPQFIFQYYREEENGRGNFPPRFSGLQFPNYSSELNVNALELDDSALYLCASSHPREYSYNEQFFGPGTRLTVL.

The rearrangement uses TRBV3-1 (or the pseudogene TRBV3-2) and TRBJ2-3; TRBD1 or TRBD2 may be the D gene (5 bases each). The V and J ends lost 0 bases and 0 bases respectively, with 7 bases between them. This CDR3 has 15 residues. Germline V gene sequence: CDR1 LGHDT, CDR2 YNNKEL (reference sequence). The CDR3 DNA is TGTGCCAGCAGCCAAGATGGGGGAAGCACAGATACGCAGTATTTT. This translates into CASSQDGGSTDTQYF.

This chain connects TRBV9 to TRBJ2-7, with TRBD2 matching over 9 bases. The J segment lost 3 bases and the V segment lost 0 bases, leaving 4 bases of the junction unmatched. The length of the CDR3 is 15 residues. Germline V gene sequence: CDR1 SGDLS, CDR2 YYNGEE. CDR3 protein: CASSVAPSGNYEQYF. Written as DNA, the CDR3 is TGTGCCAGCAGCGTAGCTCCTAGCGGGAACTACGAGCAGTACTTC.

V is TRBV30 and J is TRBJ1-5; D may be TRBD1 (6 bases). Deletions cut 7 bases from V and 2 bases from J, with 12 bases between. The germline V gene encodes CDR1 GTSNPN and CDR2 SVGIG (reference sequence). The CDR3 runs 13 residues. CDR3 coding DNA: TGTGCCTCGGAACAGGGAGGCAATCAGCCCCAGCATTTT. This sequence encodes CASEQGGNQPQHF. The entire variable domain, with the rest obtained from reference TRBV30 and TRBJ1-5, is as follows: SQTIHQWPATLVQPVGSPLSLECTVEGTSNPNLYWYRQAAGRGLQLLFYSVGIGQISSEVPQNLSASRPQDRQFILSSKKLLLSDSGFYLCASEQGGNQPQHFGDGTRLSIL.

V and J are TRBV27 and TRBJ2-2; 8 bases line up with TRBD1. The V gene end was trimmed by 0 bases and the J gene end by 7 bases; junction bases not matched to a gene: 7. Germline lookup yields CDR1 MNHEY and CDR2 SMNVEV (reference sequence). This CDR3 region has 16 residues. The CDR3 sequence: CASSLSGTGRIGELFF. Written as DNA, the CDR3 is TGTGCCAGCAGTTTATCGGGGACAGGAAGGATCGGGGAGCTGTTTTTT.

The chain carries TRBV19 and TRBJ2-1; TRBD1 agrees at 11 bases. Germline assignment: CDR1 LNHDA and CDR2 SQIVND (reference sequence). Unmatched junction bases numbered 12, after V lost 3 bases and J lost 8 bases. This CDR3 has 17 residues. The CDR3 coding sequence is TGTGCCAGTAGTATCGGATGGTGGACAGGGGGCTCGGATGAGCAGTTCTTC. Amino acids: CASSIGWWTGGSDEQFF.

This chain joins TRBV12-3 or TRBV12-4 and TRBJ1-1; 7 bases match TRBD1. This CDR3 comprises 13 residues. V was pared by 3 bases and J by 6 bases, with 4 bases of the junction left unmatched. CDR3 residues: CASSLGQLSEAFF. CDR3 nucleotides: TGTGCCAGCAGTTTGGGACAGTTATCTGAAGCTTTCTTT.

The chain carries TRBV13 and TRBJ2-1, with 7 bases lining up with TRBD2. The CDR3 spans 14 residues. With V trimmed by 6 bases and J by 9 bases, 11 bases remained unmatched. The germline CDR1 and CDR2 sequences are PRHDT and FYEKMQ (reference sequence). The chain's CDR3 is CASSRSSGDSEQFF. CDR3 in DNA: TGTGCCAGCAGTAGGAGCAGCGGGGATTCTGAGCAGTTCTTC.

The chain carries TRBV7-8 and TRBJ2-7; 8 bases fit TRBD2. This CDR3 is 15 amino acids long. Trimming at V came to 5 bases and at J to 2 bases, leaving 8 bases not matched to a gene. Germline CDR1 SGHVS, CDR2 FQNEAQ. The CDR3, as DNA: TGTGCCAGCAGCCAAACTAGCGGCAATACCTACGAGCAGTACTTC. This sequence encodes CASSQTSGNTYEQYF.

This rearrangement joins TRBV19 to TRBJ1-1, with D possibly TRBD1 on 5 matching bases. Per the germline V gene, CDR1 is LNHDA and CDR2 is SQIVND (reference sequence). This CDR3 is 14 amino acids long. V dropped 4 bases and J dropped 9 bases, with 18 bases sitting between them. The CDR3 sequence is CASSTDSELPQAFF. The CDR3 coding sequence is TGTGCCAGTAGTACAGACAGTGAGCTTCCCCAAGCTTTCTTT.